A single sample is the source of the 21 T cell receptor beta chains below, sequenced in a study of OX40 agonist ivuxolimab in advanced cancers. Sequenced by immunoSEQ multiplex PCR; TCRdb stores in-frame clones only, minus some. The table records around 70,000 clones, over 80% of them present only once. Specimen: CD4+ or CD8+ T cells sorted from blood, collected in a trial of the OX40 agonist ivuxolimab. All receptors derive from an adult with an advanced solid tumor such as melanoma, head and neck, liver or kidney cancer.

The rearrangement uses TRBV18 and TRBJ1-1, with a possible D match to TRBD1 (5 bases). Germline CDR1 reads KGHSH; CDR2 reads LQKENI. The CDR3 is made up of 15 amino acids. V lost 4 bases to trimming and J lost 4 bases, with 16 bases between them. CDR3 in amino acids: CASSLGPQGATEAFF. The CDR3 bases are TGTGCCAGCTCACTCGGACCTCAGGGTGCCACTGAAGCTTTCTTT.

The chain links TRBV19 to TRBJ2-1, with TRBD2 identical over 8 bases. The CDR3 covers 15 residues. After removal of 1 base from V and 8 bases from J, the junction contained 7 bases not matched to a gene. From germline, CDR1 is LNHDA and CDR2 SQIVND (reference sequence). The CDR3, as DNA: TGTGCCAGTAGTATAGGCAGCGGGAGAGGGTATGAGCAGTTCTTC. Protein product: CASSIGSGRGYEQFF.

Only a few counts were recorded for this clone. The rearrangement links TRBV18 to TRBJ2-5; no clear D. The CDR3 totals 15 residues. The germline V gene has CDR1 KGHSH and CDR2 LQKENI. Between the trimmed V and J ends, which lost 3 bases and 5 bases, there was a span of 16 bases. DNA for the CDR3: TGTGCCAGCTCACCCGACGGAAGGCCGGAGGAGACCCAGTACTTC. It codes for CASSPDGRPEETQYF.

The V call is TRBV5-7, the J call TRBJ1-5; D gene uncertain. TRBV5-7 is known as an ORF, though its function is uncertain. This CDR3 spans 16 amino acids. Deletions cut 1 base from V and 0 bases from J, with 11 bases between. CDR3 amino acids: CASSLLIGNSNQPQHF. The CDR3 bases are TGTGCCAGCAGCTTGTTAATAGGGAATAGCAATCAGCCCCAGCATTTT.

In this sample, this clone turned up once. The chain links TRBV11-3 to TRBJ2-7; unclear D gene. This CDR3 has 13 amino acids. The germline V and J ends were trimmed by 0 bases and 6 bases, with 9 bases remaining between them. CDR1 is SGHNT, CDR2 YENEEA, per germline. CDR3 sequence: CASSLDRTTEQYF. The DNA of the CDR3 is TGTGCCAGCAGCTTAGATCGGACGACCGAGCAGTACTTC. The full variable domain, rest sourced from reference TRBV11-3 and TRBJ2-7, is EAGVVQSPRYKIIEKKQPVAFWCNPISGHNTLYWYLQNLGQGPELLIRYENEEAVDDSQLPKDRFSAERLKGVDSTLKIQPAELGDSAVYLCASSLDRTTEQYFGPGTRLTVT.

There are a few counts of this clone. This sequence joins TRBV7-2 and TRBJ2-5; D uncertain. The V end lost 5 bases, the J end lost 4 bases, and 14 bases lay between the germline ends. The CDR3 runs 14 residues. Germline assignment: CDR1 SGHTA and CDR2 FQGNSA. In DNA, the CDR3 is TGTGCCAGCAGCCCGTCCGCTTTTGTAGAGACCCAGTACTTC. The encoded protein is CASSPSAFVETQYF.

The rearrangement links TRBV19 to TRBJ1-5; D may be TRBD1 (6 bases). Germline V lookup: CDR1 LNHDA, CDR2 SQIVND (reference sequence). The CDR3 sequence is 15 residues long. V gave up 10 bases and J gave up 2 bases, with 18 bases separating them. The CDR3 bases are TGTGCCACGATGGGGTCAGGGGCAGGCAATCAGCCCCAGCATTTT. As protein: CATMGSGAGNQPQHF.

The gene calls are TRBV10-3 and TRBJ1-2; D is perhaps TRBD1 (5 bases). V gave up 2 bases and J gave up 8 bases, with 15 bases separating them. Germline assignment: CDR1 ENHRY and CDR2 SYGVKD. CDR3 length: 14 residues. CDR3 DNA: TGTGCCATCAGTGAGGAAGGGGTGGATAGGGGCTACACCTTC. Translated: CAISEEGVDRGYTF.

This chain joins TRBV6-6 and TRBJ1-2, with D perhaps TRBD1 (5 bases). Germline V gene data show CDR1 as MNHNY and CDR2 as SVGAGI (reference sequence). The ends were cut back, 6 bases at V and 4 bases at J, with 12 bases in the middle. There are 13 residues in the CDR3. CDR3 in DNA: TGTGCCAGCAGGCCTGGGGGTCCCTATGGCTACACCTTC. Amino acids: CASRPGGPYGYTF.

Remarks on this clone: Sequence at one end of the junction differs from germline and may be a read error. The gene calls are TRBV5-4 and TRBJ2-3, with D possibly TRBD1 on 6 matching bases. This CDR3 comprises 12 residues. Germline CDR1 SGHNT, CDR2 YYREEE (reference sequence). The CDR3 protein is CASSWGRGWRSF. The DNA for the CDR3 is TGTGCCAGCAGCTGGGGCAGGGGTTGGCGTAGCTTT.

The chain combines TRBV15 with TRBJ1-3; D perhaps matches TRBD1 (6 bases). The CDR3 covers 16 residues. The V gene's germline CDR1 is LNHNV and CDR2 YYDKDF (reference sequence). The V gene lost 1 base and the J gene lost 0 bases, with 10 bases spanning the gap. In DNA, the CDR3 is TGTGCCACCAGCAGAGGACAGGCGCACTCTGGAAACACCATATATTTT. This sequence encodes CATSRGQAHSGNTIYF.

The chain combines TRBV28 with TRBJ1-2, with a possible D match to TRBD1 (6 bases). Germline V gives CDR1 MDHEN, CDR2 SYDVKM. The CDR3 length is 15 residues. V lost 6 bases, J lost 3 bases, and 17 bases lay in between. The DNA of the CDR3 is TGTGCCAGCAGATCTGGGGGGGCTGAGGACTATGGCTACACCTTC. Encoded protein: CASRSGGAEDYGYTF.

V is TRBV28 and J is TRBJ2-3; 9 nucleotides agree with TRBD1. After removal of 5 bases from V and 5 bases from J, the junction contained 8 bases not matched to a gene. The CDR3 is made up of 15 amino acids. The V gene's germline CDR1 is MDHEN and CDR2 SYDVKM. The DNA of the CDR3 is TGTGCCAGCAGTCAACAGGACAGGGGAATAGATACGCAGTATTTT. Translation gives CASSQQDRGIDTQYF.

V and J are TRBV18 and TRBJ1-2, with 10 nucleotides matching TRBD1. This CDR3 has 16 residues. J lost 8 bases, V lost 3 bases, and 12 bases had no gene match. The germline V gene encodes CDR1 KGHSH and CDR2 LQKENI. The CDR3 coding sequence is TGTGCCAGCTCACCCTTGGGGTTTGACAGGGGGCGCGGCTACACCTTC. This sequence encodes CASSPLGFDRGRGYTF.

The V call is TRBV9, the J call TRBJ2-2, with TRBD2 identical over 13 bases. CDR3 length: 16 residues. V dropped 6 bases and J dropped 5; count of bases not matched to a gene: 7. Germline-derived CDR1 and CDR2 are SGDLS and YYNGEE. The CDR3 protein is CASTLGTSGITGELFF. CDR3 sequence (DNA): TGTGCCAGCACCCTAGGGACTAGCGGGATTACCGGGGAGCTGTTTTTT.

The chain is built from TRBV7-3 and TRBJ2-1; D might be TRBD1 or TRBD2, each matching 6 bases. The germline V and J ends were trimmed by 5 bases and 2 bases, with 19 bases remaining between them. This CDR3 comprises 17 residues. The germline CDR1 and CDR2 sequences are SGHTA and FQGTGA. CDR3 sequence: CASSISPGAGAYNEQFF. The CDR3 DNA reads TGTGCCAGCAGCATAAGCCCGGGGGCAGGGGCCTACAATGAGCAGTTCTTC.

The chain joins TRBV6-1 to TRBJ2-1; perhaps D is TRBD1 or TRBD2 (6 bases each). CDR1 MNHNS and CDR2 SASEGT come from the germline V gene. The CDR3 contains 15 residues. V was clipped by 8 bases and J by 6 bases, with 20 bases between them. The CDR3 bases are TGTGCCAGCGCGACGTCCTGGGGGGCCGGCAATGAGCAGTTCTTC. Amino acids: CASATSWGAGNEQFF.

The CDR3 sequence: CASSFKTPGTEAFF. The CDR3 DNA sequence: TGTGCCAGCAGCTTTAAAACTCCTGGCACTGAAGCTTTCTTT. The rearrangement joins TRBV7-2 to TRBJ1-1; D unclear. This CDR3 has 14 amino acids. V lost 3 bases, J lost 4 bases, and 12 bases lay in between. CDR1 is SGHTA and CDR2 is FQGNSA in the germline V gene.

This chain connects TRBV7-8 to TRBJ2-7; no definite D call. V was pared by 3 bases and J by 2 bases, with 8 bases between. This CDR3 contains 13 residues. CDR1 SGHVS and CDR2 FQNEAQ come from the germline V gene. CDR3 nucleotides: TGTGCCAGCAGCTTTGGTACTACCTACGAGCAGTACTTC. This encodes CASSFGTTYEQYF.

J is TRBJ2-1 and V is TRBV5-4, with 10 bases fitting TRBD1. CDR3 length equals 16 residues. Per germline, CDR1 SGHNT and CDR2 YYREEE (reference sequence). The V segment lost 6 bases and the J segment 5 bases; nucleotides outside the gene matches: 11. The CDR3 here is CASTDGGDRGNNEQFF. CDR3 in DNA: TGTGCCAGCACCGACGGTGGGGACAGGGGAAACAATGAGCAGTTCTTC.

CDR3 nucleotides: TGTGCCAGCACACAGGGGTCGTCGGGCAATCAGCCCCAGCATTTT. Protein sequence: CASTQGSSGNQPQHF. The chain links TRBV2 to TRBJ1-5; TRBD1 aligns across 7 bases. Trimming cost V 7 bases and J 2 bases; bases outside gene matches: 8. The CDR3 loop spans 15 amino acids. Germline values: CDR1 SNHLY, CDR2 FYNNEI.